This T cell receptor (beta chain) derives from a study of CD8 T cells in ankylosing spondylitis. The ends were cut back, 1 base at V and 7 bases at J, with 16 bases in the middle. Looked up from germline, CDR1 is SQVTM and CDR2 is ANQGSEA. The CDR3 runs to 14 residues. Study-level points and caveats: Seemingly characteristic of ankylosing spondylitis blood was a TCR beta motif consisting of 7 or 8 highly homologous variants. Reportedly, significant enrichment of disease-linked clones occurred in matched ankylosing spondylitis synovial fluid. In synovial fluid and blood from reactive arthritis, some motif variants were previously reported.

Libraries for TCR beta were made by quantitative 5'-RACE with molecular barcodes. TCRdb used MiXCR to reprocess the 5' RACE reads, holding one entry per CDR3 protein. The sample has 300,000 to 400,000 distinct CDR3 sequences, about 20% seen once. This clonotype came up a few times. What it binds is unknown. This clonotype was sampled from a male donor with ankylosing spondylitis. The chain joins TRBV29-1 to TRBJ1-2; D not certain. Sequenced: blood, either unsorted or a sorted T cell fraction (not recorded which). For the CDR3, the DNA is TGCAGCGTTGAAGCACCGTTGTCCCACCCTGGCTACACCTTC. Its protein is CSVEAPLSHPGYTF.